The T cell receptor beta chain described here comes from a study of shared clonotypes between healthy human individuals. On the study more broadly: CD4 naive cells filled three plates per donor, CD4 memory three, CD8 naive two and CD8 memory one. General study points: The study generally estimated greater richness for naive than memory subsets.

Libraries were prepared by immunoSEQ multiplex PCR; TCRdb keeps only in-frame clonotypes and omits some of them. The sample records a few hundred thousand clones, roughly 70% being singletons. Notes on this clone: Its antigen is unidentified.

The V end lost 0 bases, the J end lost 4 bases, and 9 bases lay between the germline ends. CDR1 is MNHEY and CDR2 is SVGAGI in the germline V gene. The CDR3 is 14 amino acids. Sequencing used memory CD4+ T cells sorted from blood. This sample's subset: CD45RA-negative fraction. The receptor was derived from a young man in good health. V gene TRBV6-5 combines with J gene TRBJ2-5; no clear D gene. This CDR3 reads CASSYSIFIETQYF. The CDR3, as DNA: TGTGCCAGCAGTTACTCGATATTTATAGAGACCCAGTACTTC.